The TCR beta chain under discussion was sequenced for a study of blood T cell repertoires in COVID-19. This clone occurred once. Trimming removed 5 bases from V and 3 bases from J; junction bases left unmatched: 8. Germline CDR1 and CDR2: SGHKS and YYEKEE (reference sequence). The CDR3 has 14 residues. Using immunoSEQ multiplex PCR, the repertoire was profiled, and TCRdb retains in-frame clones only, with some absent. The sample lists around 230,000 clones; 80% to 90% were seen once. The V gene is TRBV5-5, the J gene TRBJ2-7; TRBD1 aligns across 7 bases. The sample comprised PBMCs or T cells enriched from blood (not recorded which). This clonotype was obtained from a middle-aged man who had recovered from COVID-19. The CDR3 spells CASSLQGTDYEQYF. In DNA, the CDR3 is TGTGCCAGCAGTTTACAGGGGACCGACTACGAGCAGTACTTC.